The 2 T cell receptor beta chains below all came from one sample that was sequenced in a study of blood T cells in healthy people across ages. Sample-barcoded 5' priming and a J-beta primer mix drove a second PCR of 7 to 11 cycles. Via MiXCR, TCRdb re-called the 5' RACE reads, giving one row per CDR3 protein. The table records 750,000 to 850,000 distinct CDR3 sequences, roughly 25% of them present only once. The same specimen was also included in a second study, on T cells of mothers and their children.

The sample was blood. These receptors originate from a boy aged 10-17 years in good health.

The chain joins TRBV25-1 to TRBJ1-4; 10 bases line up with TRBD1. Germline V gene sequence: CDR1 MGHDK, CDR2 SYGVNS. The CDR3 sequence is 18 residues long. V lost 1 base, J lost 2 bases, and 7 bases stayed unmatched. In DNA, the CDR3 is TGTGCCAGCAGTGAATTTGAGACAGGGGGCGCTACTAATGAAAAACTGTTTTTT. This gives the protein CASSEFETGGATNEKLFF.

This clonotype turned up a few times. The chain couples TRBV11-2 to TRBJ2-4; TRBD1 is a possible D gene (6 bases). V was clipped by 1 base and J by 0 bases, with 7 bases between them. CDR3 length: 15 amino acids. Germline V gene data show CDR1 as SGHAT and CDR2 as FQNNGV. CDR3 sequence (DNA): TGTGCCAGCAGCTTAGGGGACATAGCCAAAAACATTCAGTACTTC. Its translation: CASSLGDIAKNIQYF.